The source of this T cell receptor (beta chain) is a study of human T cells and chemical hapten exposure. Study-level information: Patients, largely female, had alopecia areata, totalis or universalis.

Individual cDNA molecules received unique molecular identifiers in the library. In TCRdb, the RACE reads were re-called with MiXCR into one record per CDR3 protein. This sample has approximately 370,000 distinct CDR3 sequences, with 5.5% found just once. Points from the study as a whole: DPC sensitization produced no change in TCRs with frequency above 1 in 1000.

This clonotype was seen at least ten times. Antigen specificity is unknown. Indicated time point: pre-sensitization, week 0. Noted treatment: therapeutic diphenylcyclopropenone sensitization with weekly scalp DPC. Ahead of each patch test application, blood was drawn. Between the trimmed V and J ends, which lost 0 bases and 5 bases, there was a span of 9 bases. This CDR3 region has 14 residues. Germline V CDR1 and CDR2: LGHNA, YSLEER. The sequences come from whole blood, collected in connection with sensitization to the hapten diphenylcyclopropenone (DPC). The sequence was collected from a woman younger than 30 with alopecia areata. Some clones in this sample may be carry-over from other donors' samples. The chain recombines TRBV4-3 with TRBJ2-3, with D unclear. In DNA, the CDR3 is TGCGCCAGCAGCCAAGATAGAGAAAGAGATACGCAGTATTTT. This encodes CASSQDRERDTQYF.